Sequencing of this T cell receptor beta chain was carried out in a study of blood T cell repertoires in COVID-19. Study-level information: COVID-19 samples, acute and convalescent, were from the United States, Italy and Spain. T cells, B-cell-depleted T cells, or PBMCs provided the cDNA or gDNA that served as material.

The germline V gene has CDR1 KGHSH and CDR2 LQKENI. V lost 2 bases to trimming and J lost 8 bases, with 15 bases between them. CDR3 length: 14 amino acids. Repertoires were generated with immunoSEQ multiplex PCR, while TCRdb's copy carries only in-frame clones and drops some. This sample has roughly 100,000 clones, with about nine tenths found just once. The chain links TRBV18 to TRBJ1-1; D is undetermined. The receptor comes from a woman of 80 years or more in a cohort sampled during active COVID-19. Sequences were obtained from peripheral blood. CDR3 sequence: CASSPTGARLEAFF. Written as DNA, the CDR3 is TGTGCCAGCTCACCAACGGGTGCACGCCTAGAAGCTTTCTTT.